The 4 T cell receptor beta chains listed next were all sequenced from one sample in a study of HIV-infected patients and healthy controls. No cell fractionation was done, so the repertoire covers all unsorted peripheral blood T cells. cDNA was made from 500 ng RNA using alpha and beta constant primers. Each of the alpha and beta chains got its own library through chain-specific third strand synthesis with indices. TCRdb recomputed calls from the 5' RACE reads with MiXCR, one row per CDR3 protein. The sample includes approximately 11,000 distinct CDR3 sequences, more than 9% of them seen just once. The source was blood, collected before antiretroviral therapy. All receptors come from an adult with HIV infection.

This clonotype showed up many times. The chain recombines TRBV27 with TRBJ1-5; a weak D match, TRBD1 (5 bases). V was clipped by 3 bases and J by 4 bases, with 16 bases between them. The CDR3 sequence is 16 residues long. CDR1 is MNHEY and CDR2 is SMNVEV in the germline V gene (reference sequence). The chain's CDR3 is CASSFLRGGGNQPQHF. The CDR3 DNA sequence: TGTGCCAGCAGTTTCCTAAGGGGAGGAGGTAATCAGCCCCAGCATTTT.

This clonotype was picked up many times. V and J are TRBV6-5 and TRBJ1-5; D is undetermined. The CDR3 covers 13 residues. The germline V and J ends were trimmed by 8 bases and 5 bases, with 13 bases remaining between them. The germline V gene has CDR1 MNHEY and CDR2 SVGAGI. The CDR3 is CASRRGLDQPQHF. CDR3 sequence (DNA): TGTGCCAGCCGCCGGGGTCTCGATCAGCCCCAGCATTTT.

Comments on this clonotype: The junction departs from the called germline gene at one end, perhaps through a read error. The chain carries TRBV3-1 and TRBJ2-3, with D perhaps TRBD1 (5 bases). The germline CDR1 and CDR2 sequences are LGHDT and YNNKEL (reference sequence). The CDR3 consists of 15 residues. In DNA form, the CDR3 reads TGTTCCAGCAGCCACCGACAGCCCAGCACAGATACGCAGTATTTT. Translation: CSSSHRQPSTDTQYF.

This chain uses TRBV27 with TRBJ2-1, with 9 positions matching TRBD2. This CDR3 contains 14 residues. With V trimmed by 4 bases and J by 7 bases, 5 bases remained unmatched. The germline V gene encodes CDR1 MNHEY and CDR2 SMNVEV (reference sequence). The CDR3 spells CASSWGLAGNEQFF. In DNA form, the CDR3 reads TGTGCCAGCAGTTGGGGACTAGCAGGGAATGAGCAGTTCTTC.